This T cell receptor (beta chain) was sequenced for a study of CD8 T cells in Susac syndrome. Trimming cost V 7 bases and J 8 bases; bases outside gene matches: 11. CDR1 is DFQATT and CDR2 is SNEGSKA in the germline V gene (reference sequence). The length of the CDR3 is 13 residues. In this sample, this clonotype turned up once. Its antigen is unknown. TEMRA cells were FACS-enriched and CD8+ and CD4+ T cells negatively isolated. General study points: The study's TCR sequencing and HLA analysis drew on a certain number of individuals. That number was acknowledged as relatively small.

RNA was extracted with the RNeasy kit, and a quantity of 0.5 to 1 ug was reverse transcribed using random hexamers. An immunoSEQ multiplex PCR amplified TCR beta CDR3 over 54 Vbeta and 13 Jbeta. Via MiXCR, TCRdb re-called the immunoSEQ multiplex PCR reads, giving one row per CDR3 protein. The table includes roughly 330,000 distinct CDR3 sequences, under 95% detected once. Sequenced sample: CD4+ T cells from PBMCs. This receptor was taken from a human donor with multiple sclerosis. The chain uses TRBV20-1 and TRBJ1-2, with 9 positions matching TRBD1. The CDR3 DNA follows: TGCAGTGTCAGAACAGGGGGCGCGAAGGGCTACACCTTC. Translation: CSVRTGGAKGYTF.